A single sample is the source of the 5 T cell receptor beta chains below, sequenced in a study of shared clonotypes between healthy human individuals. The table came from immunoSEQ multiplex PCR; TCRdb's copy has only in-frame clones and leaves some out. The table includes 500,000 to 550,000 clones, around 95% detected once. Material: naive CD4+ T cells sorted from blood. Specified subset: CD45RA+ positively selected. These TCRs come from a woman aged 25 to 39 in good health.

The CDR3 DNA follows: TGTGCCAGCAGTTACGGAAGTGGGACAGGCTATGGCTACACCTTC. Its protein is CASSYGSGTGYGYTF. V gene TRBV5-8 combines with J gene TRBJ1-2; TRBD1 matches 8 bases. This CDR3 comprises 15 residues. CDR1 SGHTS and CDR2 YDEGEE come from the germline V gene. The V gene end was trimmed by 5 bases and the J gene end by 4 bases; junction bases not matched to a gene: 10.

The CDR3 DNA reads TGTGCCAGCAGCTTCTCTAGCGGGATAGATACGCAGTATTTT. Its protein is CASSFSSGIDTQYF. The chain joins TRBV5-4 to TRBJ2-3; 9 nucleotides agree with TRBD2. Germline-derived CDR1 and CDR2 are SGHNT and YYREEE (reference sequence). J gave up 5 bases and V 2 bases, and 3 bases lay outside the gene matches. The CDR3 has 14 amino acids.

The rearrangement joins TRBV5-1 to TRBJ2-1, with TRBD2 matching over 10 bases. The CDR3 spans 13 residues. The J segment lost 7 bases and the V segment lost 6 bases, leaving 4 bases of the junction unmatched. The germline V gene has CDR1 SGHRS and CDR2 YFSETQ. CDR3 loop: CASTSGSSNEQFF. The CDR3 DNA reads as TGCGCCAGCACTAGCGGGAGTTCTAATGAGCAGTTCTTC.

Only one count was recorded for this clone. The CDR3 spells CASSQATNEKLFF. DNA of the CDR3: TGTGCCAGCTCACAAGCAACTAATGAAAAACTGTTTTTT. V gene TRBV18 combines with J gene TRBJ1-4, with no clear D. V was pared by 4 bases and J by 0 bases, with 3 bases between. The CDR3 has 13 residues. The germline V gene encodes CDR1 KGHSH and CDR2 LQKENI.

The gene calls are TRBV9 and TRBJ1-1; 8 bases agree with TRBD1. This CDR3 is built from 16 residues. Germline loops: CDR1 SGDLS, CDR2 YYNGEE. V gave up 0 bases and J gave up 0 bases; unmatched junction bases: 4. CDR3 DNA: TGTGCCAGCAGCGTAGACAGGGGGAACATGAACACTGAAGCTTTCTTT. Its protein product is CASSVDRGNMNTEAFF.